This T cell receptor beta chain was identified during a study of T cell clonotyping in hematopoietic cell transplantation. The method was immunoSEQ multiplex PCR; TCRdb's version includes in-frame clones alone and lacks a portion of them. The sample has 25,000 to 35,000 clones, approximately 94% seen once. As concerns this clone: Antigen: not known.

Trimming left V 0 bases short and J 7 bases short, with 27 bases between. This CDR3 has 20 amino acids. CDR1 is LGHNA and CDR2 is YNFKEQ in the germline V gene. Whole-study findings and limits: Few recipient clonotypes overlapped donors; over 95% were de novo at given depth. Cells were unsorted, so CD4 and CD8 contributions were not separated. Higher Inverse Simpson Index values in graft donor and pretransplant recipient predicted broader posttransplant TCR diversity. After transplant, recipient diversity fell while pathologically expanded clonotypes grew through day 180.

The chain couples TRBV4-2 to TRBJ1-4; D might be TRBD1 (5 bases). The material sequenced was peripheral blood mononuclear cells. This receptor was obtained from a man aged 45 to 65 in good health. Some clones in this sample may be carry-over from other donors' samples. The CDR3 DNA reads TGTGCCAGCAGCCAAGATATAGGAACAGGCGGAAGGTATTTGAGTGAAAAACTGTTTTTT. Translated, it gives CASSQDIGTGGRYLSEKLFF.